This T cell receptor (beta chain) stems from a study of blood T cells in healthy people across ages. About this clonotype itself: Antigen unknown.

At least 5.5 micrograms of total RNA were extracted per sample. V lost 4 bases and J lost 5; bases outside the gene matches: 5. The CDR3 runs to 13 residues. Germline V lookup: CDR1 SGHRS, CDR2 YFSETQ. The study's findings and limits: The study found more naive CD4+ cells and higher diversity in long-lived than aged donors.

The second PCR ran 7 to 11 cycles with a sample-barcoded 5' primer and J-beta primers. One entry per CDR3 protein results from TCRdb running MiXCR on the 5' RACE reads. Here the sample spans approximately 1.5 million distinct CDR3 sequences, roughly two fifths being singletons. This receptor was taken from a woman aged 18-29 years in good health. The rearrangement uses TRBV5-1 and TRBJ1-1; 7 bases align to TRBD1. Sequenced input: blood. The CDR3 nucleotides read TGCGCCAGCAGCAACGACAGGGCTACTGAAGCTTTCTTT. It specifies CASSNDRATEAFF.